The clone carrying this T cell receptor beta chain was seen a few times. The antigen remains undetermined. The source of the sample is a study of beta chain features in type 1 diabetes. CD45RO/CCR7/CD25/CD127/CD95/CD27 separated CD4+ naive, central memory, regulatory and stem cell-like memory cells by sorting. Whole-study results and caveats: For Type 1 diabetes patients, all four CD4+ subsets carried TCRB CDR3s that were moderately but significantly shorter. Shorter templates might be favored by PCR, equally in patients and controls.

The CDR3 loop spans 14 amino acids. Germline V gene sequence: CDR1 SGHRS, CDR2 YFSETQ. V lost 2 bases to trimming and J lost 8 bases; unmatched junction nucleotides: 7. The investigators reverse transcribed all of the isolated RNA, so they sequenced expressed TCRB transcripts. Sequencing used immunoSEQ multiplex PCR; TCRdb keeps in-frame clones, though not all of them. The table shows 250,000 to 300,000 clones, with about 24% occurring only once. The sequencing input was naive CD4+ T cells from blood. This clonotype was sampled from a young woman with type 1 diabetes. V is TRBV5-1 and J is TRBJ1-2, with TRBD1 matching over 9 bases. This CDR3 reads CASSLWDRVGGYTF. CDR3 DNA: TGCGCCAGCAGCTTATGGGACAGGGTAGGCGGCTACACCTTC.